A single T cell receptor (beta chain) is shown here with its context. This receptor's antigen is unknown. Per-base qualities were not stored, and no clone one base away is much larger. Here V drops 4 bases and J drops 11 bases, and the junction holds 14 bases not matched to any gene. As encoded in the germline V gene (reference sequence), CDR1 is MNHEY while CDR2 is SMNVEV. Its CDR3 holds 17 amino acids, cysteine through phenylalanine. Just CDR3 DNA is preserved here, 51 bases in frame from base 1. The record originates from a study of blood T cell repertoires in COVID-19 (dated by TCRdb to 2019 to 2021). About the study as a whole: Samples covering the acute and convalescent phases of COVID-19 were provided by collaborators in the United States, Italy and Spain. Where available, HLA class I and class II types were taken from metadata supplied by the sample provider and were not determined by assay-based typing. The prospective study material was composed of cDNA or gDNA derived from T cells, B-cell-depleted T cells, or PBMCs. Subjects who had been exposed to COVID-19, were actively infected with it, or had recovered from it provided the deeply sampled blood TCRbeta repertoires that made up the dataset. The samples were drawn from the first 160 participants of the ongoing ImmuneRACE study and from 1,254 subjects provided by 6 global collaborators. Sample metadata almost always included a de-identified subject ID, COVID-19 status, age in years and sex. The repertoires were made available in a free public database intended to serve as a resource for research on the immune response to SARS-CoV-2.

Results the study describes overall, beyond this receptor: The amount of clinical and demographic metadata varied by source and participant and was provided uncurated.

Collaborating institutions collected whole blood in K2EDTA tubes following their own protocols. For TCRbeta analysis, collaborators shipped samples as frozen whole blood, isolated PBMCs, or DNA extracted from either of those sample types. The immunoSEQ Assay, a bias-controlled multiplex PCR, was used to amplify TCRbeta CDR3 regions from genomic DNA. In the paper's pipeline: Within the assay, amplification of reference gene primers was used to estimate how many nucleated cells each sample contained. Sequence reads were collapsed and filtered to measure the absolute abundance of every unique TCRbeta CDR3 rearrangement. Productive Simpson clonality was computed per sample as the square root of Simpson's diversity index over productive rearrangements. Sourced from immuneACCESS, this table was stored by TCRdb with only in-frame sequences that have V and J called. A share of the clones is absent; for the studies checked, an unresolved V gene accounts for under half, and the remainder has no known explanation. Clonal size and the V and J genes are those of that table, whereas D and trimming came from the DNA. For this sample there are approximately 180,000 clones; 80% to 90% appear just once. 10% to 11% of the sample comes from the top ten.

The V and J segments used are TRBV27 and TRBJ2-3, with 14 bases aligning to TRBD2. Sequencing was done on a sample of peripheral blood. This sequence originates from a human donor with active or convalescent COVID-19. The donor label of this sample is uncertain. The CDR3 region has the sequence CASSSRLAGGQRVMQYF. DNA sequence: TGTGCCAGCAGTTCACGACTAGCGGGGGGGCAAAGGGTTATGCAGTATTTT.